This T cell receptor (beta chain) was recorded in a study of post-analysis software for immune sequencing data. Findings of the study overall: Five or six TRBV segments, including TRBV5-6, TRBV5-1 and TRBV20-1, were more frequent in patients than controls. Same-batch samples co-clustered strongly by F measure. Patients with multiple sclerosis recorded significantly lower normalized Chao1 diversity than controls, the study found.

CDR1 and CDR2 (germline): MGHRA, YSYEKL. The CDR3 runs 14 residues. cDNA libraries for TCR beta contained unique molecular identifiers. There were about 0.95 to 11 million T cells, and some 500,000 cDNA molecules came from them. A single record per CDR3 protein comes from TCRdb applying MiXCR to the PCR reads. This table has around 400,000 distinct CDR3 sequences, around 37% appearing once. As concerns this clonotype: Its specificity is not known.

The sequenced sample consisted of blood. The J gene is TRBJ2-5, the V gene TRBV4-1; possibly TRBD1 or TRBD2 for D (6 bases each). The J call may be faulty, since TRBJ2-7 better matches the DNA end. The source of this sequence is a girl aged 5 to 17 with multiple sclerosis. The CDR3 region has the DNA TGCGCCAGCAGCCAGTCTACAGGGAGGAGCGAGCAGTACTTC. This encodes CASSQSTGRSEQYF.